This T cell receptor (beta chain) was sequenced for a study of control samples from healthy donors and cancer patients (dated by TCRdb to the early 2020s). Preparation of the library involved the immunoSEQ multiplex PCR assay. In its TCRdb copy, this immuneACCESS table keeps in-frame sequences only and misses some clones. Where compared with another copy, unresolved V genes explain less than half of these, and the others have no known cause. This sample lists more than 95,000 clones; approximately 92% were detected once. Around 1.2% of the sample rests with the top ten. As for this clone: Which antigen it targets is not known. No much larger clonotype is one base removed from it; base qualities were not supplied.

Sequenced: PBMCs. The TCR comes from a woman between 50 and 59 years old with colorectal cancer.

The base sequence is TGCGCCAGCAGCCCGGGACTGGAAAATGAAAAACTGTTTTTT. Translated, it reads CASSPGLENEKLFF. In this chain, TRBV5-1 is recombined with TRBJ1-4; perhaps TRBD1 is the D gene, with 5 bases matching. Deletion took 4 bases off V and 5 bases off J, with a span of 12 bases between the germline ends. CDR1 and CDR2 are read off the germline V gene as SGHRS and YFSETQ. Including cysteine and phenylalanine, the CDR3 has 14 amino acids. The only DNA kept is the CDR3, 42 bases in frame from the first base.